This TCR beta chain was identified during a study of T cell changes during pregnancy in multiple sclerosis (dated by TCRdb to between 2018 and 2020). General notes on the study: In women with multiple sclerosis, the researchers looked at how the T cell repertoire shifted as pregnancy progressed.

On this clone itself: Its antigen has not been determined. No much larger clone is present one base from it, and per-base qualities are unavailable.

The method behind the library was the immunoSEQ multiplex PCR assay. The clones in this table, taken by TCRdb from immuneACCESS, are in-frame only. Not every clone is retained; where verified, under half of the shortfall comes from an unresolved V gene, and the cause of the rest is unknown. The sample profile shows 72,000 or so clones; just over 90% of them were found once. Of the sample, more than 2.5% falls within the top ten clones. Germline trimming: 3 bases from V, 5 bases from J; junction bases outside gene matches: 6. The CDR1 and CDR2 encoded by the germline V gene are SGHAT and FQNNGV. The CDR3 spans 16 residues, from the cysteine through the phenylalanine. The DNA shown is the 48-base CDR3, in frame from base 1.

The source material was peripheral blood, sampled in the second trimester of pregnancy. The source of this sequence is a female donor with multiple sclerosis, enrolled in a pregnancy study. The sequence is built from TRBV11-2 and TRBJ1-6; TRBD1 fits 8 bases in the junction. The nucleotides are TGTGCCAGCAGCTTCCCCAGGGGGCTGGATAATTCACCCCTCCACTTT. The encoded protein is CASSFPRGLDNSPLHF.